The 14 T cell receptor beta chains below come from one sample, sequenced in a study of blood T cell repertoires in COVID-19. Sequenced by immunoSEQ multiplex PCR; TCRdb stores in-frame clones only, minus some. The sample carries tens of thousands of clones, 88% recorded once. The source material was peripheral blood. The receptors were sampled from a human donor with active COVID-19. The donor label of this sample is uncertain.

The chain carries TRBV19 and TRBJ1-5; 8 nucleotides match TRBD1. This CDR3 has 17 amino acids. V shed 6 bases, J shed 3 bases, and the junction held 13 bases outside the gene matches. The germline V gene encodes CDR1 LNHDA and CDR2 SQIVND (reference sequence). CDR3 residues: CASRPQDRDQVNQPQHF. The CDR3 region has the DNA TGTGCCAGTAGGCCTCAGGACAGGGACCAGGTCAATCAGCCCCAGCATTTT.

V usage is TRBV6-2 or TRBV6-3 and J usage is TRBJ1-2; 8 bases line up with TRBD1. V was clipped by 2 bases and J by 0 bases; unmatched bases: 2. Looked up from germline, CDR1 is MNHEY and CDR2 is SVGEGT. The CDR3 totals 15 residues. DNA of the CDR3: TGTGCCAGCAGTTACCCGGGACAGGCTAACTATGGCTACACCTTC. This encodes CASSYPGQANYGYTF.

The chain employs TRBV9 and TRBJ1-1; no firm D call. CDR3 size: 15 residues. CDR1 and CDR2 from the germline V gene are SGDLS and YYNGEE. V lost 0 bases and J 7 bases, leaving 16 bases between the germline ends. This CDR3 is CASSVGNVRGSEAFF. The CDR3 region has the DNA TGTGCCAGCAGCGTAGGGAATGTTCGAGGGAGTGAAGCTTTCTTT.

This chain links TRBV5-3 with TRBJ1-1; 8 bases line up with TRBD1. TRBV5-3 is reported as an ORF; its role is uncertain. V was pared by 9 bases and J by 3 bases, with 13 bases of the junction left unmatched. The CDR3 loop spans 15 amino acids. The CDR3 region is CATFDRGLRHTEAFF. DNA for the CDR3: TGTGCCACATTCGACAGGGGACTAAGGCACACTGAAGCTTTCTTT.

The V call is TRBV3-1 (or the pseudogene TRBV3-2), the J call TRBJ1-1; D might be TRBD1 (5 bases). This CDR3 region has 13 residues. Germline CDR1 and CDR2: LGHDT and YNNKEL (reference sequence). Trimming stripped 4 bases from V and 6 bases from J, with 12 bases between. CDR3 region: CASSRRGGSEAFF. As DNA, the CDR3 is TGTGCCAGCAGCCGACGGGGGGGTTCTGAAGCTTTCTTT.

The J gene is TRBJ2-5, the V gene TRBV9; 8 bases align to TRBD2. The ends lost 0 bases at V and 5 bases at J; junction bases unmatched: 9. Germline V gene sequence: CDR1 SGDLS, CDR2 YYNGEE. The CDR3 runs to 16 residues. For the CDR3, the DNA is TGTGCCAGCAGCGTAGGAAGGCGGGGGGAAGGGGAGACCCAGTACTTC. The encoded protein is CASSVGRRGEGETQYF. The whole variable domain, remainder taken from reference TRBV9 and TRBJ2-5, is DSGVTQTPKHLITATGQRVTLRCSPRSGDLSVYWYQQSLDQGLQFLIQYYNGEERAKGNILERFSAQQFPDLHSELNLSSLELGDSALYFCASSVGRRGEGETQYFGPGTRLLVL.

V is TRBV4-1 and J is TRBJ2-5; D remains ambiguous. This CDR3 has 15 residues. CDR1 is MGHRA and CDR2 is YSYEKL in the germline V gene. Trimming shortened V by 0 bases and J by 1 base, and 9 bases separated the two germline ends. The CDR3 here is CASSQDTLRQETQYF. CDR3 DNA sequence: TGCGCCAGCAGCCAAGATACACTACGCCAAGAGACCCAGTACTTC.

This sequence joins TRBV6-5 and TRBJ1-5, with D perhaps TRBD1 (6 bases). Germline V gene sequence: CDR1 MNHEY, CDR2 SVGAGI. CDR3 length: 14 amino acids. Between the trimmed V and J ends, which lost 6 bases and 7 bases, there was a span of 16 bases. The CDR3 sequence is CASSPNGGGQPQHF. The CDR3 nucleotides read TGTGCCAGCAGCCCCAATGGGGGCGGGCAGCCCCAGCATTTT.

In DNA, the CDR3 is TGTGCCAGTAGTCTCCCTCGCACAGATACGCAGTATTTT. Its protein product is CASSLPRTDTQYF. The chain is built from TRBV19 and TRBJ2-3; D ambiguous. The V gene lost 5 bases and the J gene lost 1 base, with 7 bases spanning the gap. The CDR3 length is 13 residues. Looked up from germline, CDR1 is LNHDA and CDR2 is SQIVND (reference sequence).

This chain links TRBV6-2 or TRBV6-3 with TRBJ2-3, with 11 nucleotides matching TRBD2. Germline V gene sequence: CDR1 MNHEY, CDR2 SVGEGT. V gave up 6 bases and J gave up 6 bases; unmatched junction bases: 11. The CDR3 has 16 amino acids. In DNA form, the CDR3 reads TGTGCCAGCAGCACCCCCTTGACTAGCGGGGTTGATACGCAGTATTTT. Its protein is CASSTPLTSGVDTQYF.

The chain joins TRBV9 to TRBJ1-1; no reliable D call. Trimming took 3 bases from V and 1 from J, leaving 7 bases between them. Germline CDR1 SGDLS, CDR2 YYNGEE. The CDR3 runs to 13 residues. The DNA for the CDR3 is TGTGCCAGCAGCGGACTACAGAACACTGAAGCTTTCTTT. This sequence encodes CASSGLQNTEAFF.

The chain combines TRBV6-5 with TRBJ1-5; unclear D gene. CDR1 and CDR2 (germline): MNHEY, SVGAGI. The CDR3 spans 14 residues. V lost 10 bases, J lost 3 bases, and 16 bases lay in between. The CDR3 bases are TGTGCCATCTCATGGAGCGGGATCAATCAGCCCCAGCATTTT. Translated: CAISWSGINQPQHF.

The V call is TRBV6-5, the J call TRBJ1-1, with 7 bases aligning to TRBD1. After removal of 2 bases from V and 6 bases from J, the junction contained 9 bases not matched to a gene. Germline V lookup: CDR1 MNHEY, CDR2 SVGAGI. CDR3 length: 15 amino acids. The CDR3 is CASSYRSQGNPEAFF. In DNA form, the CDR3 reads TGTGCCAGCAGTTACCGTTCACAGGGGAATCCTGAAGCTTTCTTT.

The chain uses TRBV5-4 and TRBJ1-2; 7 nucleotides agree with TRBD1. V trimming: 0 bases; J trimming: 2 bases; junction bases outside the gene matches: 7. The germline CDR1 and CDR2 sequences are SGHNT and YYREEE (reference sequence). There are 16 residues in the CDR3. For the CDR3, the DNA is TGTGCCAGCAGCTTGGGAACGGGACAGCTGAACTATGGCTACACCTTC. Translating gives CASSLGTGQLNYGYTF.